The next 27 T cell receptor beta chains were all read from a single sample in a study of neurological immune-mediated disorders. MiXCR, run by TCRdb on the 5' RACE reads, gives a single entry per CDR3 protein. The table has some 37,000 distinct CDR3 sequences, approximately 5% seen once; the top ten hold approximately 8.7%. The sample consisted of CD4+ T cells from blood. The receptors come from a man aged 18 to 29 in good health.

This clonotype was recorded at least ten times. CDR3 in DNA: TGCGCCAGCAGCACTGGACAGTACGAGAACATTCAGTACTTC. It specifies CASSTGQYENIQYF. This chain connects TRBV5-1 to TRBJ2-4; possibly TRBD1 for D (6 bases). CDR3 length: 14 amino acids. The V gene's germline CDR1 is SGHRS and CDR2 YFSETQ. Deletions cut 4 bases from V and 7 bases from J, with 15 bases between.

Only a few counts were recorded for this clonotype. J is TRBJ1-3 and V is TRBV6-4; D remains unclear. CDR3 size: 17 residues. Germline V gene data show CDR1 as MRHNA and CDR2 as SNTAGT. V lost 2 bases to trimming and J lost 0 bases, with 14 bases between them. CDR3 nucleotides: TGTGCCAGCAGTGACCGCCCCCCGCGACGCTCTGGAAACACCATATATTTT. This codes for CASSDRPPRRSGNTIYF.

This clonotype came up many times. One end of the junction does not line up with germline, which may come from a read error. This CDR3 reads CASTLGGGRETGELFF. CDR3 in DNA: TGTGCTAGCACCCTAGGAGGGGGTCGTGAAACCGGGGAGCTGTTTTTT. V and J are TRBV7-7 and TRBJ2-2, with D perhaps matching TRBD1 or TRBD2 (6 bases each). Germline-derived CDR1 and CDR2 are SSHAT and FNYEAQ (reference sequence). The CDR3 totals 16 residues.

This clonotype was counted many times. The chain joins TRBV5-5 to TRBJ1-1; D is ambiguous. This CDR3 has 14 amino acids. V lost 4 bases, J lost 1 base, and 11 bases lay in between. Per the germline V gene, CDR1 is SGHKS and CDR2 is YYEKEE (reference sequence). The CDR3 region has the DNA TGTGCCAGCAGCCGACGCCCGGGGAACACTGAAGCTTTCTTT. This translates into CASSRRPGNTEAFF.

This clonotype has a count of ten or more. This CDR3 is CASSLEWGTGDTEAFF. CDR3 sequence (DNA): TGTGCCAGCAGCTTAGAGTGGGGGACAGGGGACACTGAAGCTTTCTTT. This chain links TRBV7-9 with TRBJ1-1; TRBD1 agrees at 10 bases. CDR1 SEHNR and CDR2 FQNEAQ come from the germline V gene (reference sequence). V was pared by 1 base and J by 3 bases, with 5 bases of the junction left unmatched. There are 16 residues in the CDR3.

In its sample, this clonotype was seen many times. The chain links TRBV3-1 to TRBJ1-2; D ambiguous. V was trimmed by 4 bases and J by 8 bases, leaving 17 bases between them. CDR3 length: 14 amino acids. Per the germline V gene, CDR1 is LGHDT and CDR2 is YNNKEL (reference sequence). In DNA, the CDR3 is TGTGCCAGCAGCCCCCTCGGCGGGAGAGGAGGCTACACCTTC. Its translation: CASSPLGGRGGYTF.

This clonotype was detected many times. The chain links TRBV5-1 to TRBJ2-2; tentative D call: TRBD1 (6 bases). V lost 5 bases to trimming and J lost 9 bases, with 17 bases between them. The length of the CDR3 is 14 residues. Germline V gene lookup returns CDR1 SGHRS and CDR2 YFSETQ. For the CDR3, the DNA is TGCGCCAGCAGTGAGGGGGTCCACCCCCGGGAGCTGTTTTTT. Translated, it gives CASSEGVHPRELFF.

This clonotype occurred many times. The chain combines TRBV5-1 with TRBJ2-1; TRBD2 aligns across 12 bases. Unmatched junction bases numbered 22, after V lost 4 bases and J lost 5 bases. The length of the CDR3 is 21 residues. Germline CDR1 and CDR2: SGHRS and YFSETQ. The CDR3 region has the DNA TGCGCCAGCAGCGCCTCTAGCGGGGGGGCCCTGAGGAGCCGGGGAGACAATGAGCAGTTCTTC. Its protein is CASSASSGGALRSRGDNEQFF.

This clonotype was counted at least ten times. CDR3 loop: CASSYRPPRAGELFF. Written as DNA, the CDR3 is TGTGCCAGCAGTTATCGGCCCCCGAGGGCCGGGGAGCTGTTTTTT. V gene TRBV6-5 combines with J gene TRBJ2-2; weak D call: TRBD2 (5 bases). Trimming pared 3 bases from V and 6 bases from J, leaving 14 bases between. The germline gives CDR1 MNHEY, CDR2 SVGAGI. CDR3 length: 15 residues.

This clonotype has ten or more counts. The chain is built from TRBV4-3 and TRBJ1-6; TRBD1 matches 7 bases. This CDR3 spans 16 amino acids. Germline V CDR1 and CDR2: LGHNA, YSLEER. J lost 5 bases, V lost 3 bases, and 7 bases had no gene match. The CDR3 DNA reads as TGCGCCAGCAGCCAGGCCCGGGACAGAAATAATTCACCCCTCCACTTT. Its protein product is CASSQARDRNNSPLHF.

This clonotype has ten or more counts. This chain joins TRBV12-3 or TRBV12-4 and TRBJ1-5; perhaps TRBD1 as D (6 bases). CDR3 length: 14 residues. The V end lost 6 bases, the J end lost 2 bases, and 11 bases lay between the germline ends. CDR3 DNA sequence: TGTGCCAGCAGGACAGGAGGGGGCAATCAGCCCCAGCATTTT. Its protein is CASRTGGGNQPQHF.

There are many counts of this clonotype. V gene TRBV7-2 combines with J gene TRBJ2-7; TRBD2 matches 7 bases. Germline trimming cut 1 base from V and 2 bases from J; bases unmatched to any gene: 5. Looked up from germline, CDR1 is SGHTA and CDR2 is FQGNSA. The CDR3 consists of 15 residues. The CDR3 bases are TGTGCCAGCAGCTTAGATGTGCGGGGGACCTACGAGCAGTACTTC. Its protein product is CASSLDVRGTYEQYF.

This clonotype has ten or more counts. The chain couples TRBV7-8 to TRBJ1-5; 9 positions match TRBD1. Germline lookup yields CDR1 SGHVS and CDR2 FQNEAQ. Unmatched junction bases numbered 7, after V lost 1 base and J lost 0 bases. The CDR3 sequence is 18 residues long. CDR3 bases: TGTGCCAGCAGCTTAGATGGGACAGGGATACGTAGCAATCAGCCCCAGCATTTT. This gives the protein CASSLDGTGIRSNQPQHF.

The CDR3 here is CASSKGHTNTGELFF. Here the CDR3 DNA reads TGTGCCAGCAGCAAGGGACACACGAACACCGGGGAGCTGTTTTTT. This sequence joins TRBV6-5 and TRBJ2-2, with D possibly matching TRBD1 (6 bases). CDR1 MNHEY and CDR2 SVGAGI come from the germline V gene. This CDR3 is 15 amino acids long. Trimming took off 6 bases at V and 0 bases at J, with 11 bases between the two ends.

This clonotype was seen at least ten times. The rearrangement links TRBV7-2 to TRBJ2-3; 8 bases align to TRBD2. This CDR3 has 14 amino acids. V dropped 5 bases and J dropped 3; count of bases not matched to a gene: 4. Looked up from germline, CDR1 is SGHTA and CDR2 is FQGNSA. The CDR3: CASSPGLVTDTQYF. The CDR3 region has the DNA TGTGCCAGCAGCCCGGGACTAGTAACAGATACGCAGTATTTT. The full variable domain, completed using reference TRBV7-2 and TRBJ2-3, is GAGVSQSPSNKVTEKGKDVELRCDPISGHTALYWYRQSLGQGLEFLIYFQGNSAPDKSGLPSDRFSAERTGGSVSTLTIQRTQQEDSAVYLCASSPGLVTDTQYFGPGTRLTVL.

At least ten counts were recorded for this clonotype. The chain recombines TRBV20-1 with TRBJ1-4; D is uncertain. Germline CDR1 DFQATT, CDR2 SNEGSKA (reference sequence). The CDR3 has 14 amino acids. V was cut by 2 bases and J by 1 base, with 8 bases left in between. CDR3 loop: CSARNVRTNEKLFF. DNA for the CDR3: TGCAGTGCTAGAAACGTCCGAACTAATGAAAAACTGTTTTTT.

This clonotype was recorded at least ten times. V is TRBV3-1 and J is TRBJ2-7; TRBD2 agrees at 7 bases. Germline CDR1 reads LGHDT; CDR2 reads YNNKEL (reference sequence). This CDR3 comprises 14 residues. After removal of 2 bases from V and 5 bases from J, the junction contained 6 bases not matched to a gene. CDR3 nucleotides: TGTGCCAGCAGCCAATGGGAGGGGAAGGACGAGCAGTACTTC. Protein product: CASSQWEGKDEQYF.

This clonotype was counted ten times or more. The J gene is TRBJ2-3, the V gene TRBV7-9; 8 bases fit TRBD2. This CDR3 region has 17 residues. The junction had 11 bases not matched to a gene; V was cut back by 1 base and J by 5 bases. The germline CDR1 and CDR2 sequences are SEHNR and FQNEAQ (reference sequence). DNA of the CDR3: TGTGCCAGCAGCTTAGGGCTAGCGGGCTCGGTGGTAGATACGCAGTATTTT. It yields the protein CASSLGLAGSVVDTQYF.

This clonotype showed up many times. The chain links TRBV10-3 to TRBJ1-1; possible D gene TRBD1, 5 bases. From germline, CDR1 is ENHRY and CDR2 SYGVKD. CDR3 length equals 14 residues. Trimming removed 8 bases at V and 3 bases at J, with 16 bases between. This CDR3 is CAIRKAGDDTEAFF. The CDR3 DNA sequence: TGTGCCATCCGAAAGGCGGGGGACGACACTGAAGCTTTCTTT.

This clonotype was observed many times. The rearrangement uses TRBV12-3 or TRBV12-4 and TRBJ2-7; D is possibly TRBD2 (6 bases). The CDR3 contains 12 residues. V lost 3 bases and J lost 12, with 15 bases in between. The CDR3 bases are TGTGCCAGCAGTTTGGGTTGGGGGGAGGTGTACTTC. Its protein product is CASSLGWGEVYF.

This clonotype was detected many times. The chain carries TRBV7-2 and TRBJ1-1; 7 positions agree with TRBD1. There are 13 residues in the CDR3. V shed 5 bases and J 3 bases; nucleotides not matched to a gene: 3. Germline loops: CDR1 SGHTA, CDR2 FQGNSA. DNA for the CDR3: TGTGCCAGCAGCACCCAGGGGGACACTGAAGCTTTCTTT. It encodes CASSTQGDTEAFF.

This clonotype was recorded many times. The chain has TRBV7-2 and TRBJ2-6, with D perhaps given as TRBD1 or TRBD2 (5 bases each). The V end was cut by 2 bases, the J end by 0 bases, with 11 bases between. Germline V gene lookup returns CDR1 SGHTA and CDR2 FQGNSA. This CDR3 comprises 17 residues. The CDR3 loop is CASSLYGTRSGANVLTF. The CDR3, as DNA: TGTGCCAGCAGCTTATATGGGACCCGCTCTGGGGCCAACGTCCTGACTTTC.

This clonotype was seen ten or more times. The J gene is TRBJ2-1, the V gene TRBV6-2 or TRBV6-3; 8 bases map to TRBD1. CDR3 length: 15 amino acids. V lost 7 bases to trimming and J lost 6 bases; unmatched junction nucleotides: 11. Germline V lookup: CDR1 MNHEY, CDR2 SVGEGT. Here the CDR3 reads CASNPTGERTNEQFF. The CDR3 region has the DNA TGTGCCAGCAACCCGACAGGGGAGAGAACCAATGAGCAGTTCTTC.

This clonotype occurred many times. The V call is TRBV5-1, the J call TRBJ1-1; TRBD1 is a possible D gene (6 bases). CDR3 length: 15 residues. Germline V gene sequence: CDR1 SGHRS, CDR2 YFSETQ. With 4 bases removed from V and 3 bases from J, the gap between germline ends came to 16 bases. The CDR3 DNA reads TGCGCCAGCAGCCAGGGACATCCCCAGGACACTGAAGCTTTCTTT. Translation: CASSQGHPQDTEAFF. The entire variable domain, with the rest obtained from reference TRBV5-1 and TRBJ1-1, is as follows: KAGVTQTPRYLIKTRGQQVTLSCSPISGHRSVSWYQQTPGQGLQFLFEYFSETQRNKGNFPGRFSGRQFSNSRSEMNVSTLELGDSALYLCASSQGHPQDTEAFFGQGTRLTVV.

This clonotype has ten or more counts. The chain couples TRBV5-1 to TRBJ2-7; unclear D gene. The CDR3 is 13 amino acids. Germline V gene data show CDR1 as SGHRS and CDR2 as YFSETQ. Trimming left V 0 bases short and J 4 bases short, with 8 bases between. The CDR3 DNA reads as TGCGCCAGCAGCTTGGAGTATCGATACGAGCAGTACTTC. This sequence encodes CASSLEYRYEQYF.

The sample holds many counts of this clonotype. The chain is built from TRBV5-6 and TRBJ2-7, with TRBD1 identical over 10 bases. The V gene's germline CDR1 is SGHDT and CDR2 YYEEEE. The trim removed 5 bases at V and 5 bases at J, leaving 7 bases unmatched. This CDR3 has 14 amino acids. The CDR3 DNA sequence: TGTGCCAGCAGTCTAAGGGGGACAGGGGACGAGCAGTACTTC. Translating it yields CASSLRGTGDEQYF.

This clonotype has ten or more counts. This chain links TRBV27 with TRBJ1-6; D is possibly TRBD1 (5 bases). The CDR3 has 16 residues. V was shortened by 6 bases and J by 5 bases, with 17 bases between the two germline ends. Per germline, CDR1 MNHEY and CDR2 SMNVEV (reference sequence). The CDR3 nucleotides are TGTGCCAGCAGCTCCGACAGAATTGGCAATAATTCACCCCTCCACTTT. Amino acid sequence: CASSSDRIGNNSPLHF.